This T cell receptor (beta chain) was obtained from a study of blood T cell repertoires in COVID-19. Across the study: Samples of COVID-19 (acute and convalescent) were obtained from the United States, Italy and Spain. Nucleic acid was either cDNA or gDNA, and it came from T cells, B-cell-depleted T cells, or PBMCs.

Under the authors' procedure: Amplification of reference gene primers was used by the study to estimate nucleated cell counts. Measured with immunoSEQ multiplex PCR; TCRdb has only the in-frame clones, and not every one. That table furnishes V, J and clone size, whereas the DNA furnished D and trimming. The sample contains a few hundred thousand clones, roughly four fifths of which appear only once. A few counts support this clone. Per the germline V gene, CDR1 is SGHAT and CDR2 is FQDESV (reference sequence). The CDR3 totals 12 residues. Trimming took off 6 bases at V and 0 bases at J, with 5 bases between the two ends. Those enrolled in Seattle joined during active infection and were followed longitudinally afterward.

J is TRBJ1-1 and V is TRBV11-1; D uncertain. This TCR was sampled from a woman older than 75 with COVID-19, enrolled during active disease. The sample taken for sequencing was peripheral blood. CDR3 sequence reads: CASSTMNTEAFF. The CDR3 bases are TGTGCCAGCAGTACTATGAACACTGAAGCTTTCTTT. The whole variable domain, filled in from reference TRBV11-1 and TRBJ1-1, reads EAEVAQSPRYKITEKSQAVAFWCDPISGHATLYWYRQILGQGPELLVQFQDESVVDDSQLPKDRFSAERLKGVDSTLKIQPAELGDSAMYLCASSTMNTEAFFGQGTRLTVV.